This T cell receptor (beta chain) was documented in a study of shared clonotypes between healthy human individuals. The CDR3 length is 15 residues. The V gene lost 4 bases and the J gene lost 3 bases, with 16 bases spanning the gap. CDR1 and CDR2 from the germline V gene are MGHRA and YSYEKL. The assay was immunoSEQ multiplex PCR, and TCRdb's table has in-frame clones only and misses some. The sample lists under 2,000,000 clones, about 95% occurring once. CD45RO-negative, CCR7-selected cells formed the naive CD8 fraction, which excluded terminally differentiated effector memory CD45RA+ cells. The chain combines TRBV4-1 with TRBJ2-7, with D perhaps being TRBD1 or TRBD2 (5 bases each). The sample taken for sequencing was naive CD8+ T cells sorted from blood. This clonotype was obtained from a man younger than 35 in good health. The CDR3: CASSPMRGSNYEQYF. CDR3 sequence (DNA): TGCGCCAGCAGCCCTATGAGGGGTAGTAACTACGAGCAGTACTTC.